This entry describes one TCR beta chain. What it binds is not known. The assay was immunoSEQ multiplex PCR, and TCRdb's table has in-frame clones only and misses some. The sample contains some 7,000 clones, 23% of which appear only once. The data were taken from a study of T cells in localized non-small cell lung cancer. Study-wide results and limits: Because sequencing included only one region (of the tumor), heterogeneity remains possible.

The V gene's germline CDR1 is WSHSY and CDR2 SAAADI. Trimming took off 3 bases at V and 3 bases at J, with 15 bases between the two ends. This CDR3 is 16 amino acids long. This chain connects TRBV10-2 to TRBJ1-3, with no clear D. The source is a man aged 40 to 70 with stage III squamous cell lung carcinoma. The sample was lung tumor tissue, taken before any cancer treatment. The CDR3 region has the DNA TGCGCCAGCAGTGAAGCTGGCTCCCTGAGTGGAAACACCATATATTTT. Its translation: CASSEAGSLSGNTIYF.